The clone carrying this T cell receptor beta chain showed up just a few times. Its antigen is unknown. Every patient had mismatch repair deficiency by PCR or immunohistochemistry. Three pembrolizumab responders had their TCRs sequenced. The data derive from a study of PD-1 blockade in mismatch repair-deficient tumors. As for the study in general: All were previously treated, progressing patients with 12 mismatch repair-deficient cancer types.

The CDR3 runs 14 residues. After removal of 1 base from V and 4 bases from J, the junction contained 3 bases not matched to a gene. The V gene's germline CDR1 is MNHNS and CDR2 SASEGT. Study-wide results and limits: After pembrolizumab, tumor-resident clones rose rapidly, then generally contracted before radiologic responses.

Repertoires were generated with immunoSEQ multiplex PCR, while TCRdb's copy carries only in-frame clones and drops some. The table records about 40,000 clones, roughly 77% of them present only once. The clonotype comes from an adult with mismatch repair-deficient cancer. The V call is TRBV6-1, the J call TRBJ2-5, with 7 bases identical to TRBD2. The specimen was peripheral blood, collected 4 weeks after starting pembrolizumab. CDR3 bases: TGTGCCAGCAGTGAAGGGGCGGGAGCAGAGACCCAGTACTTC. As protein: CASSEGAGAETQYF.